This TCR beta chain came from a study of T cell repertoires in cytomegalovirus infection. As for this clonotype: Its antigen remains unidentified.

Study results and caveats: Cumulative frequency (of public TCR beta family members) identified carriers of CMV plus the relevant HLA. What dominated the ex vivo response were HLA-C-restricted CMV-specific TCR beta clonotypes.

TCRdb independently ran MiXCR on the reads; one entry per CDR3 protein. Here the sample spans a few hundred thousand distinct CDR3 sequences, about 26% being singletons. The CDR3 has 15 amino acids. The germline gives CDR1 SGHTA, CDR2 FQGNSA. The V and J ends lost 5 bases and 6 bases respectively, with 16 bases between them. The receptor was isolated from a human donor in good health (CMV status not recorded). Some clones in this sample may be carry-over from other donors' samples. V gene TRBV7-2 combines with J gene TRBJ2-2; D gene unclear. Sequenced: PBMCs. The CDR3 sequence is CASSISNPLSGELFF. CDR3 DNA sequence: TGTGCCAGCAGCATATCGAACCCCCTATCCGGGGAGCTGTTTTTT.